The rows below give T cell receptor beta chains drawn from one sample of a study of T cell clusters in autoimmune cytopenias. Using the multiplex PCR reads, TCRdb records one entry per CDR3 protein without DNA. The table lists a few thousand distinct CDR3 sequences. The same sample was also studied in work on T cell repertoires in aging, cancer and after chemotherapy.

The sequencing sample was made of peripheral blood. The origin of the receptors is a human donor in good health. Each CDR3 is given with its conserved first and last residue. Some rows have no size entry. The others give once, few or many, or a class for an expanded clone.

TRBV5-6	.	TRBJ2-4	CASSLMGPKNIQYF
TRBV30	medium-sized	TRBJ2-3	CAWTAGLALGDTQYF
TRBV6-5	medium-sized	TRBJ1-2	CASSPRGLYGYTF
TRBV27	medium-sized	TRBJ1-2	CASSPLWVGGLGNGYTF
TRBV27	medium-sized	TRBJ1-2	CASSLATGTVGGYTF
TRBV6-1	medium-sized	TRBJ1-2	CASRDRAYGYTF
TRBV11-1	.	TRBJ2-6	CASSETRDVYGANVLTF
TRBV6-4	medium-sized	TRBJ2-1	CASSDSTSGSNEQFF
TRBV24-1	.	TRBJ1-5	CATSDSGKQPQHF
TRBV29-1	medium-sized	TRBJ2-7	CSVEDRAGGDEQYF
TRBV7-4	.	TRBJ2-4	CASSPDRGIQYF
TRBV30	medium-sized	TRBJ1-1	CAWSESTEAFF
TRBV19	.	TRBJ2-5	CASSLRGGLGETQYF
TRBV12-3/TRBV12-4	medium-sized	TRBJ2-5	CASSTVSQQETQYF
TRBV24-1	medium-sized	TRBJ2-1	CATSGLRGLFDYNEQFF
TRBV10-3	.	TRBJ2-5	CAISGTSLQETQYF
TRBV6-1	medium-sized	TRBJ2-1	CASSEYIGPTFF
TRBV30	medium-sized	TRBJ1-4	CAWSVRAGFGEKLFF
TRBV20-1	.	TRBJ2-1	CSARPLGLAGAGYNEQFF
TRBV5-1	.	TRBJ2-2	CASSLSVRSLRGAGELFF
TRBV10-3	medium-sized	TRBJ2-2	CAISGEGAGTGELFF
TRBV29-1	medium-sized	TRBJ2-1	CSVEDRHSSYNEQFF
TRBV27	.	TRBJ1-5	CASSSGQPQHF
TRBV5-4	medium-sized	TRBJ2-1	CASSAVYGVENEQFF
TRBV24-1	medium-sized	TRBJ2-2	CATSDLSAGELFF
TRBV6-5	.	TRBJ1-2	CASSESVGRNYGYTF
TRBV5-1	.	TRBJ2-2	CASWGTGNTGELFF
TRBV6-4	.	TRBJ2-7	CASSPVPGQGANEQYF
TRBV24-1	.	TRBJ2-2	CATSDFSISGGHTGELFF
TRBV20-1	.	TRBJ2-5	CSSRDLGETQYF
TRBV5-5	.	TRBJ2-3	CASSLRGGRTDTQYF
TRBV6-4	.	TRBJ2-6	CASSDSGSSGANVLTF
TRBV29-1	.	TRBJ1-1	CSVEGGNTEAFF
TRBV18	.	TRBJ1-1	CASSPPPGNTEAFF
TRBV30	medium-sized	TRBJ1-6	CAFRGTGNSPLHF
TRBV6-1	.	TRBJ2-1	CASSESSGAYNEQFF
TRBV7-6	.	TRBJ1-5	CASSRQFNQPQHF
TRBV6-2/TRBV6-3	.	TRBJ2-1	CASSRQGAYNEQFF
TRBV6-2/TRBV6-3	.	TRBJ2-2	CASSQGIGELFF
TRBV27	.	TRBJ2-4	CASSLSFTSGDIQYF
TRBV5-3	.	TRBJ2-2	CARSLDGAGELFF
TRBV7-4	medium-sized	TRBJ2-5	CASSPSADQETQYF
TRBV18	.	TRBJ1-5	CASSYRRGQGAGQPQHF
TRBV5-1	.	TRBJ2-4	CASSSDTGAAKNIQYF
TRBV27	medium-sized	TRBJ2-1	CASSLMGTWDRASNEQFF
TRBV6-1	.	TRBJ1-4	CAISRGANEKLFF
TRBV20-1	.	TRBJ2-1	CSARDGTSTHEQFF
TRBV27	medium-sized	TRBJ2-7	CASSQSGSYEQYF